This TCR beta chain was sequenced in a study of T cell repertoires in cytomegalovirus infection. Study at large: TCR beta signatures that were public indicated CMV infection and matching HLA type. General observations from the study: HLA-C-restricted TCR beta clonotypes specific for CMV led the ex vivo response.

This clonotype was detected ten times or more. Its specificity is not known. Using its own MiXCR run on the reads, TCRdb lists one record per CDR3 protein. The sample lists 100,000 or so distinct CDR3 sequences; 16% were seen once. Trimming stripped 2 bases from V and 11 bases from J, with 21 bases between. This CDR3 is built from 15 residues. CDR1 SGHTA and CDR2 FQGTGA come from the germline V gene. The clonotype was recovered from a human donor in good health (CMV status not recorded). Some clones in this sample may be carry-over from other donors' samples. The chain recombines TRBV7-3 with TRBJ1-1, with a tentative D call TRBD1 (6 bases). Material: PBMCs. CDR3 coding DNA: TGTGCCAGCAGCTTATTGGCCGGGACACCCTCCGAGGCTTTCTTT. This encodes CASSLLAGTPSEAFF.